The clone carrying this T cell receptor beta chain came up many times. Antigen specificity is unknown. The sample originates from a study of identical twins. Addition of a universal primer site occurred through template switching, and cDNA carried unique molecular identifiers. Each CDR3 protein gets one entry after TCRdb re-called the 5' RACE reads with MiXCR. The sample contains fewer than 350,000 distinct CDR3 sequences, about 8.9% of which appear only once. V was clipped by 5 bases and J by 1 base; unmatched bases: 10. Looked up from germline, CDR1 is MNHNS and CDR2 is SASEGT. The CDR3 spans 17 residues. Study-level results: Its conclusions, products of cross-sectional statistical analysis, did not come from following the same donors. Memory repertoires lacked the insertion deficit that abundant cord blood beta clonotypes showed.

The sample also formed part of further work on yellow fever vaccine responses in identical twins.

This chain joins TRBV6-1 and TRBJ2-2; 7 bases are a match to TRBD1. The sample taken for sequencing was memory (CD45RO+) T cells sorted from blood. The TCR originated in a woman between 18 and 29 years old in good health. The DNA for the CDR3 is TGTGCCAGCAGTCCAACGCTGGACAGGAAGAACACCGGGGAGCTGTTTTTT. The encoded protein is CASSPTLDRKNTGELFF.